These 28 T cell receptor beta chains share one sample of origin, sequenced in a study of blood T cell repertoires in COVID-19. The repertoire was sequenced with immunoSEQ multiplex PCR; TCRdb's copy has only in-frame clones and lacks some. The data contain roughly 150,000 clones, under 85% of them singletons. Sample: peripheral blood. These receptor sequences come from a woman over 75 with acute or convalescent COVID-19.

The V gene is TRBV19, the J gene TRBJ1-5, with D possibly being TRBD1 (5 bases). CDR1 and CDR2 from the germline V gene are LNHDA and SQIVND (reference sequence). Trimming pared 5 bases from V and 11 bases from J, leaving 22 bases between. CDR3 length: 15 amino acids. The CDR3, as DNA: TGTGCCAGTAGTCTCCAAACCCGGGACTTTGGTGCCCAGCATTTT. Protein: CASSLQTRDFGAQHF.

CDR3 in amino acids: CATQDRGHQPQHF. The DNA for the CDR3 is TGTGCCACCCAGGACAGGGGACATCAGCCCCAGCATTTT. V usage is TRBV19 and J usage is TRBJ1-5; TRBD1 aligns across 9 bases. Unmatched junction bases numbered 6, after V lost 10 bases and J lost 5 bases. Per germline, CDR1 LNHDA and CDR2 SQIVND (reference sequence). This CDR3 comprises 13 residues. The whole variable domain, filled in from reference TRBV19 and TRBJ1-5, reads DGGITQSPKYLFRKEGQNVTLSCEQNLNHDAMYWYRQDPGQGLRLIYYSQIVNDFQKGDIAEGYSVSREKKESFPLTVTSAQKNPTAFYLCATQDRGHQPQHFGDGTRLSIL.

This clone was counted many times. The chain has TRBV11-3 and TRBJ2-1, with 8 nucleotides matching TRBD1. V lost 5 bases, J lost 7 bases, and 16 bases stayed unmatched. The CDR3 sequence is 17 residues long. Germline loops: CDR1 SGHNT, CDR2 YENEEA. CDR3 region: CASSPRVETGVSNEQFF. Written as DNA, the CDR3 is TGTGCCAGCAGCCCGAGGGTAGAGACAGGGGTATCGAATGAGCAGTTCTTC.

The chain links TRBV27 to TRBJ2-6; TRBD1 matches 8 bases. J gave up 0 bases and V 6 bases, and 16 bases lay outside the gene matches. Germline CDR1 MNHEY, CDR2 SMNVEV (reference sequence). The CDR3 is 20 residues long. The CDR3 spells CASSQNQRDRRSSGANVLTF. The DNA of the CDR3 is TGTGCCAGCAGCCAGAACCAAAGGGACAGGCGATCCTCTGGGGCCAACGTCCTGACTTTC.

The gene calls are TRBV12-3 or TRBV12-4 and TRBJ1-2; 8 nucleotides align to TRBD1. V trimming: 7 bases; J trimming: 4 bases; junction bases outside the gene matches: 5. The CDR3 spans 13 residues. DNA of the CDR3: TGTGCCAGCACCCTGGACAGGGCCTATGGCTACACCTTC. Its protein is CASTLDRAYGYTF.

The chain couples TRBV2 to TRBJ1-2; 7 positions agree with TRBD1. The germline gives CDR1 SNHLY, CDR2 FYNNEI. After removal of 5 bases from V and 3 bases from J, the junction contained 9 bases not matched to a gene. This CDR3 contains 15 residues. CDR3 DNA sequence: TGTGCCAGCAGTCCCCTGACAGGGACTGACTATGGCTACACCTTC. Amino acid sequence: CASSPLTGTDYGYTF.

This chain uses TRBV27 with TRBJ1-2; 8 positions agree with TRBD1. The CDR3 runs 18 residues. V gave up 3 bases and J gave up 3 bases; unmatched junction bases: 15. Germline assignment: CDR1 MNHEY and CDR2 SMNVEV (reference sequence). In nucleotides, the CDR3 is TGTGCCAGCAGTTTCTCTAGGACAGGGATCCTTGGTGACTATGGCTACACCTTC. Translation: CASSFSRTGILGDYGYTF.

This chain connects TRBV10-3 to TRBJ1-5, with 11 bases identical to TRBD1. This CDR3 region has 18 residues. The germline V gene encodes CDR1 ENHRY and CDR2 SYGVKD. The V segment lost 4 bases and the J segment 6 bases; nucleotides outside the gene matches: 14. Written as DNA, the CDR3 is TGTGCCATCAGTGCCGGACAGGGGGCAAGGGATAATTTTCAGCCCCAGCATTTT. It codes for CAISAGQGARDNFQPQHF.

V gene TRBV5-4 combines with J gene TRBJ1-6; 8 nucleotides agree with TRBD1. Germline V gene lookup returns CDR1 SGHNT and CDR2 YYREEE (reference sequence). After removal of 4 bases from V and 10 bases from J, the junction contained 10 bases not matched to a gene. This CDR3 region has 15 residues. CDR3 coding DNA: TGTGCCAGCAGCCTAGGACAGGGCAAGGAATCACCCCTCCACTTT. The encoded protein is CASSLGQGKESPLHF.

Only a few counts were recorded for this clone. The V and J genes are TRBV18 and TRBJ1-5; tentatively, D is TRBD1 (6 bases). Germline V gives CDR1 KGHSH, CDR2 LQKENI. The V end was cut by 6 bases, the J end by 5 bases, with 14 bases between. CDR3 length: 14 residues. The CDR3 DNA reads TGTGCCAGCTCCCGGGACACGGGCCATCAGCCCCAGCATTTT. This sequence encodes CASSRDTGHQPQHF.

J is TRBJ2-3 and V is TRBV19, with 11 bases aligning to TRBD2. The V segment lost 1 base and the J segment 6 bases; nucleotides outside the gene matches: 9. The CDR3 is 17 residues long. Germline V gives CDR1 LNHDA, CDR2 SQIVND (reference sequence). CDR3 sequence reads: CASSIGFSGRARDTQYF. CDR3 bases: TGTGCCAGTAGTATAGGTTTTAGCGGGAGGGCCAGGGATACGCAGTATTTT.

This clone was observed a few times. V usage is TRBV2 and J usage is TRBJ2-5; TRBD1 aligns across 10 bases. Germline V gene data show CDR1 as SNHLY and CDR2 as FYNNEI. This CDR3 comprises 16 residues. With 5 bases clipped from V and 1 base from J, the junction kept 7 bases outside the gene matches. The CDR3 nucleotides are TGTGCCAGCAGTTTCCGGGACAGGGGTCTCCAAGAGACCCAGTACTTC. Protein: CASSFRDRGLQETQYF.

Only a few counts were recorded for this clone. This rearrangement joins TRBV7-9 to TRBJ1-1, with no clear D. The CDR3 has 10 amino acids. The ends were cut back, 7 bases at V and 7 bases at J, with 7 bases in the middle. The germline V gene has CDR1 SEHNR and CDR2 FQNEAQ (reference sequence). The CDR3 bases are TGTGCCAGCAACGCGGATGAAGCTTTCTTT. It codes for CASNADEAFF.

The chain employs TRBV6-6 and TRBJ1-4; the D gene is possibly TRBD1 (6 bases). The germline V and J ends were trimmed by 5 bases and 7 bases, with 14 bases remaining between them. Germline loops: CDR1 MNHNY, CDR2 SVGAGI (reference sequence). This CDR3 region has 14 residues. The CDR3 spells CASSPGEGGEKLFF. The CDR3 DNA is TGTGCCAGCAGTCCAGGGGAAGGGGGTGAAAAACTGTTTTTT.

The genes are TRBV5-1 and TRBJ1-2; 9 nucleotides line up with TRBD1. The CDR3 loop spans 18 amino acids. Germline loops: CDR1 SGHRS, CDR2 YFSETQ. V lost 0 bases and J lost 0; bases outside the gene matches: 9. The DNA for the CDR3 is TGCGCCAGCAGCTTGGGGGGACAGGGTGGTCTGACTAACTATGGCTACACCTTC. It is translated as CASSLGGQGGLTNYGYTF. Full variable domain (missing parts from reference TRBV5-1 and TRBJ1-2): KAGVTQTPRYLIKTRGQQVTLSCSPISGHRSVSWYQQTPGQGLQFLFEYFSETQRNKGNFPGRFSGRQFSNSRSEMNVSTLELGDSALYLCASSLGGQGGLTNYGYTFGSGTRLTVV.

The CDR3 DNA reads TGTGCCAGCAGTGTAGCGGGGGGGGTCTCGGCGCAGTATTTT. The encoded protein is CASSVAGGVSAQYF. The chain joins TRBV6-1 to TRBJ2-3; 11 positions agree with TRBD2. The germline V gene has CDR1 MNHNS and CDR2 SASEGT. This CDR3 is 14 amino acids long. Germline trimming cut 4 bases from V and 10 bases from J; bases unmatched to any gene: 7.

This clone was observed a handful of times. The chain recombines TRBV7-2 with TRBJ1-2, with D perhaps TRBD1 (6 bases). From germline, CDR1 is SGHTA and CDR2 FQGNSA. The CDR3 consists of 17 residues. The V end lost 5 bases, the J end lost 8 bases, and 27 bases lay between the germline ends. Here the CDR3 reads CASSPLGRGTSWGGYTF. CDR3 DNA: TGTGCCAGCAGCCCTTTAGGCAGGGGCACAAGTTGGGGCGGCTACACCTTC.

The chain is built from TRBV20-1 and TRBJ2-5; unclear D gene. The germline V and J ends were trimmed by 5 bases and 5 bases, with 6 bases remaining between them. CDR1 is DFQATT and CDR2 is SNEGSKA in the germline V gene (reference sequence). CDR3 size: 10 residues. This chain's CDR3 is CSAQRETQYF. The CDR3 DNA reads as TGCAGTGCTCAGCGCGAGACCCAGTACTTC.

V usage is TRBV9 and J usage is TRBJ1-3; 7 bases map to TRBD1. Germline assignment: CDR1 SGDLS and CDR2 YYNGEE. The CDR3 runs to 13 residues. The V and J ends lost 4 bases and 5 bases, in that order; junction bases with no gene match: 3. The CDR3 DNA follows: TGTGCCAGCAGCAGGGACAGCAGAAACACCATATATTTT. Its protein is CASSRDSRNTIYF.

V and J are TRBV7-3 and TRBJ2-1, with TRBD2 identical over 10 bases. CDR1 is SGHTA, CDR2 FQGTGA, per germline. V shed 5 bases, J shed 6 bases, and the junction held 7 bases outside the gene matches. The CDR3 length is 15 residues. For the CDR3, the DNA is TGTGCCAGCAGCGCGAGCGGGAGGGCCGGCAATGAGCAGTTCTTC. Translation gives CASSASGRAGNEQFF. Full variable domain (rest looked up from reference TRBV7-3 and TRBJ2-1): GAGVSQTPSNKVTEKGKYVELRCDPISGHTALYWYRQSLGQGPEFLIYFQGTGAADDSGLPNDRFFAVRPEGSVSTLKIQRTERGDSAVYLCASSASGRAGNEQFFGPGTRLTVL.

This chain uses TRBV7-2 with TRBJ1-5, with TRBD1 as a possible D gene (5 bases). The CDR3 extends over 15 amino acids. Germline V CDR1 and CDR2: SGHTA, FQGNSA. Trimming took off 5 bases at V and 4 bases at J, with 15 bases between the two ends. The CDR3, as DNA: TGTGCCAGCAGCAAAAGGACGGACAAGAATCAGCCCCAGCATTTT. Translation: CASSKRTDKNQPQHF. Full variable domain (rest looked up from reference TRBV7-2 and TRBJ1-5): GAGVSQSPSNKVTEKGKDVELRCDPISGHTALYWYRQSLGQGLEFLIYFQGNSAPDKSGLPSDRFSAERTGGSVSTLTIQRTQQEDSAVYLCASSKRTDKNQPQHFGDGTRLSIL.

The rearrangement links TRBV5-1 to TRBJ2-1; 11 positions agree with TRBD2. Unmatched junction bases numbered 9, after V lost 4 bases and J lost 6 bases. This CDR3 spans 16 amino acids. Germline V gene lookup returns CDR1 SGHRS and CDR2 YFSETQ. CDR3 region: CASSQLAGGMGNEQFF. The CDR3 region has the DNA TGCGCCAGCAGCCAGTTAGCGGGAGGGATGGGCAATGAGCAGTTCTTC.

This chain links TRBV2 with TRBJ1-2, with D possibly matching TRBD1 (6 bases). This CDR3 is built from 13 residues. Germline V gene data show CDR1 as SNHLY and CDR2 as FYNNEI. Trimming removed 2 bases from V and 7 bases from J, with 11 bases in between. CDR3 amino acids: CASSETGIRGYTF. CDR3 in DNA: TGTGCCAGCAGTGAAACAGGGATTCGTGGCTACACCTTC.

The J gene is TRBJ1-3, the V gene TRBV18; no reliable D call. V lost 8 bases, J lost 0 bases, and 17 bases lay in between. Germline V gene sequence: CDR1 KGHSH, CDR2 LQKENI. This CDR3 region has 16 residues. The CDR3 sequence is CASAEGAASSGNTIYF. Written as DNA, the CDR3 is TGTGCCAGCGCCGAGGGAGCTGCATCCTCTGGAAACACCATATATTTT.

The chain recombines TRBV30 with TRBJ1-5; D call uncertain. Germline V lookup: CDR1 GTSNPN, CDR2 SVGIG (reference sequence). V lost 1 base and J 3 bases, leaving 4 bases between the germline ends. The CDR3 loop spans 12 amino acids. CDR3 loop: CAWSGANQPQHF. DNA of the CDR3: TGTGCCTGGAGTGGCGCCAATCAGCCCCAGCATTTT.

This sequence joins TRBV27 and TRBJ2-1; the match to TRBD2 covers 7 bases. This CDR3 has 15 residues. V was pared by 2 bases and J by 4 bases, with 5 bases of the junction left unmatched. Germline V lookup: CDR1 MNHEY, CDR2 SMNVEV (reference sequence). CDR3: CASSLGISGYNEQFF. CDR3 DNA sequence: TGTGCCAGCAGTTTAGGTATTAGCGGGTACAATGAGCAGTTCTTC.

The CDR3 DNA reads TGTGCCAGCAGCCAGGGGGGGAAGAGCGGTTCACCCCTCCACTTT. It is translated as CASSQGGKSGSPLHF. J is TRBJ1-6 and V is TRBV3-1 (or the pseudogene TRBV3-2), with D perhaps TRBD1 (5 bases). Germline CDR1 is LGHDT and CDR2 is YNNKEL (reference sequence). With 3 bases removed from V and 9 bases from J, the gap between germline ends came to 15 bases. The CDR3 has 15 residues.

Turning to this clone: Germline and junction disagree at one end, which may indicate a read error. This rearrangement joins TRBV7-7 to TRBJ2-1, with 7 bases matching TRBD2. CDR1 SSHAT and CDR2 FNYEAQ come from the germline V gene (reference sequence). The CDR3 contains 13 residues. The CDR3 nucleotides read TGTGCTAGCAGCTTTACGGGGGGAAATGAGCAGTTCTTC. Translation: CASSFTGGNEQFF.